This TCR beta chain was identified during a study of OX40 agonist ivuxolimab in advanced cancers. For the study at large: Ivuxolimab doses were 0.01, 0.1, 0.3, 1.5, 3 or 10 mg/kg every 2 weeks. Study findings and constraints: The mean number of expanded clones was higher in CD8+ T cells than in CD4+.

Sequencing was performed with immunoSEQ multiplex PCR; in TCRdb, only in-frame clones are kept and a portion is missing. The sample holds 55,000 to 85,000 clones, more than 80% seen once. The CDR3 extends over 17 amino acids. The V gene's germline CDR1 is MDHEN and CDR2 SYDVKM. The V end lost 6 bases, the J end lost 1 base, and 19 bases lay between the germline ends. Regarding this clone: The antigen remains unidentified.

The chain joins TRBV28 to TRBJ1-5, with D hard to call. This receptor was identified in an adult with an advanced solid tumor such as melanoma, head and neck, liver or kidney cancer. Here the sequenced sample was CD4+ or CD8+ T cells sorted from blood, taken in a trial of the OX40 agonist ivuxolimab. CDR3: CASRPSLRSLSNQPQHF. CDR3 nucleotides: TGTGCCAGCAGGCCCTCCCTCCGGTCATTGAGCAATCAGCCCCAGCATTTT.